These T cell receptor beta chains were read from a single sample in a study of radiation and T cells in renal cell carcinoma. Sequenced by immunoSEQ multiplex PCR; TCRdb stores in-frame clones only, minus some. The repertoire holds approximately 85,000 clones, with roughly 87% as singletons. The material sequenced was blood, taken from a patient whose treatment included radiotherapy and nephrectomy. These receptors were taken from a woman aged 70 to 79 with renal cell carcinoma. Both conserved end residues are part of each CDR3. A D gene is named only where the DNA matches it firmly. Clone size appears in some rows only: once, few, many, or a class for an expanded clone.

d_call clone_size j_call v_call cdr3_nt cdr3_aa
TRBD1 - TRBJ1-1 TRBV14 TGTGCCAGCAGAGTGACCGGGACAGGGGCTTTGGCTTTCTTT CASRVTGTGALAFF
- - TRBJ2-1 TRBV7-8 TGTGCCAGCAGCTCGGAGCGGACCAGGAGGTTCTTC CASSSERTRRFF
TRBD2 - TRBJ2-3 TRBV5-6 TGTGCCAGCAGCCTATTAGCGGGGAGGCCAGATACGCAGTATTTT CASSLLAGRPDTQYF
- - TRBJ2-7 TRBV15 TGTGCCACCATCCTTCGGTGGGGGATCGCCTTTGACGAGCAGTACTTC CATILRWGIAFDEQYF
- - TRBJ1-3 TRBV6-6 TGTGCCAGCAGTTTCCAGGGGTCCCACTCTGGAAACACCATATATTTT CASSFQGSHSGNTIYF
TRBD1 - TRBJ1-3 TRBV7-8 TGTGCCAGCAGCTTTGGGACAGACTCTGGAAACACCATATATTTT CASSFGTDSGNTIYF
- few TRBJ1-6 TRBV5-1 TGCGCCAGCAGGATCGACAGGTGGAATTCACCCCTCCACTTT CASRIDRWNSPLHF
TRBD1 - TRBJ1-2 TRBV11-3 TGTGCCAGCAGCCCGAAGACAGGGGAACTCTATGGCTACACCTTC CASSPKTGELYGYTF
TRBD1 - TRBJ1-6 TRBV28 TGTGCCAGCAACGATGCGACAGGGTGGAATTCACCCCTCCACTTT CASNDATGWNSPLHF
TRBD1 - TRBJ2-6 TRBV30 TGTGCCTGGTCTACAGGGGCTGGGGCCAACGTCCTGACTTTC CAWSTGAGANVLTF
- - TRBJ2-7 TRBV30 TGTGCCTGGAATACGGGGGCCTACGAGCAGTACTTC CAWNTGAYEQYF
TRBD1 - TRBJ2-4 TRBV30 TGTGCCTTGGGACAGGGAGGCATTCAGTACTTC CALGQGGIQYF
- - TRBJ2-2 TRBV6-6 TGTGCCAGCAGTTACTTCGGGGAAGGGGAGCTGTTTTTT CASSYFGEGELFF
- - TRBJ2-4 TRBV6-6 TGTGCCAGCACCCTAGGACTAGCCAAAAACATTCAGTACTTC CASTLGLAKNIQYF
- - TRBJ1-5 TRBV2 TGTGCCAGCAGTGAACCTGGTGGGTTGGGCAATCAGCCCCAGCATTTT CASSEPGGLGNQPQHF
- once TRBJ1-5 TRBV19 TGTGCCAGTAGTGCGCCAGGGGCGGGGAATCAGCCCCAGCATTTT CASSAPGAGNQPQHF
- - TRBJ1-1 TRBV7-2 TGTGCCAGCAGCCCGACAGAGTTGAACACTGAAGCTTTCTTT CASSPTELNTEAFF
- - TRBJ1-6 TRBV21-1 TGTGCCAGCAGCAAAGCGCCGACAGGGATGAGCTCAACCCTCCACTTT CASSKAPTGMSSTLHF
TRBD2 - TRBJ2-1 TRBV14 TGTGCCAGCAGCCTTAGCGGGGGGTCATTCTACAATGAGCAGTTCTTC CASSLSGGSFYNEQFF
- - TRBJ1-2 TRBV7-6 TGTGCCAGCAGCTTAGGTGCCGCGGGCTATGGCTACACCTTC CASSLGAAGYGYTF
- - TRBJ2-3 TRBV9 TGTGCCAGCAGCAATCAGCCAGGTTCCACAGATACGCAGTATTTT CASSNQPGSTDTQYF